Described below is a single TCR beta chain sequence and its context. Its antigen is still unknown. The data originate from a study of somatic mutations in cytotoxic T cells in rheumatoid arthritis. Germline CDR1 reads MNHNS; CDR2 reads SASEGT. J gave up 4 bases and V 7 bases, and 10 bases lay outside the gene matches. This CDR3 comprises 15 residues. General study points: Rheumatoid arthritis patients showed CD8+ clonality increasing with age, unlike healthy controls. Rheumatoid arthritis patients and age-matched healthy controls showed no significant difference in CD8+ T-cell clonality.

Repertoires were generated with immunoSEQ multiplex PCR, while TCRdb's copy carries only in-frame clones and drops some. The sample consists of several thousand clones, approximately 65% of them appearing once. The origin of this receptor is a woman in her 50s in good health. Sequenced material: CD8+ T cells sorted from blood. The chain combines TRBV6-1 with TRBJ1-2; 9 bases align to TRBD1. The CDR3 DNA reads as TGTGCCAGCACCCCCCGGGACAGGGTTACCTATGGCTACACCTTC. Translated: CASTPRDRVTYGYTF.